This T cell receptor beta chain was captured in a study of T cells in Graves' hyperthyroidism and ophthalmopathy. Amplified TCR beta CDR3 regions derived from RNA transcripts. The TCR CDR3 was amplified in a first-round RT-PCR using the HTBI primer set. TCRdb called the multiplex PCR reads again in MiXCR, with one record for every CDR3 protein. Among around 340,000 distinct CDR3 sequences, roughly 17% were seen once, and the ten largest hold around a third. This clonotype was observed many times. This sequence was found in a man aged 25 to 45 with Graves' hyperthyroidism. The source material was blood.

The CDR3 nucleotides read TGTGCCAGCAGCACCGGGGTCGGGTACTCTGGGGCCAACGTCCTGACTTTC. Translation gives CASSTGVGYSGANVLTF. This chain links TRBV3-1 with TRBJ2-6; D perhaps matches TRBD2 (5 bases). CDR1 and CDR2 from the germline V gene are LGHDT and YNNKEL (reference sequence). The CDR3 loop spans 17 amino acids. The ends were cut back, 5 bases at V and 0 bases at J, with 14 bases in the middle.